The clone carrying this T cell receptor beta chain was detected a few times. The antigen is undetermined. Profiled with immunoSEQ multiplex PCR; TCRdb holds only in-frame clones, not every one. The sample holds 15,000 to 20,000 clones, around 79% seen once. This sample is drawn from a study of PD-1 blockade in classical Hodgkin lymphoma. As for time point: cycle 4 day 1 (C4D1), after about 6 weeks of nivolumab. All trial patients relapsed after autologous stem cell transplantation. Investigators isolated CD4+ T cells from thawed PBMCs through magnetic negative selection. Study observations and caveats: Individuals who commenced nivolumab within less than 1 year of ASCT were excluded. Significantly greater TCR diversity emerged by C4D1 in CD4+ cells but not CD8+ cells. Newly diagnosed patients reportedly trailed healthy donors in baseline TCR diversity.

The sequence derives from a human donor with classical Hodgkin lymphoma. Sequencing used CD4+ T cells from blood, obtained before the fourth cycle of nivolumab.

CDR3 loop: CASSPGVGEKLFF. The CDR3 region has the DNA TGTGCCAGCTCGCCAGGGGTTGGGGAAAAACTGTTTTTT. The V and J genes are TRBV18 and TRBJ1-4; D possibly corresponds to TRBD1 (6 bases). The V gene lost 6 bases and the J gene lost 8 bases, with 13 bases spanning the gap. Germline V gene data show CDR1 as KGHSH and CDR2 as LQKENI. CDR3 length: 13 residues.